The rows below give T cell receptor beta chains drawn from one sample of a study of T cell responses to AZD1222 COVID-19 vaccine. Sequencing used immunoSEQ multiplex PCR; TCRdb keeps in-frame clones, though not all of them. The sample has tens of thousands of clones; under 90% are singletons. Sample: peripheral blood, taken 28 days after the second AZD1222 dose. Receptors originate from an adult who received the AZD1222 COVID-19 vaccine. Each CDR3 is given with its conserved first and last residue. The D gene is left open where the match is weak. Rows may omit the clone size; those that give it use once, few, many or a size class.

d_gene	abundance	v_gene	j_gene	CDR3nt	CDR3aa
NA	NA	TRBV2	TRBJ1-2	TGTGCCAGCGGCGGACAGCGCCGGGGTGGCTACACCTTC	CASGGQRRGGYTF
NA	NA	TRBV5-3	TRBJ1-2	TGTGCCAGAAGCTTGGTAGAAAAACTAAGAAATGATTATGGCTACACCTTC	CARSLVEKLRNDYGYTF
NA	NA	TRBV11-2	TRBJ2-1	TGTGCCAGCAGCTTAGACAGGGGTACCTACAATGAGCAGTTCTTC	CASSLDRGTYNEQFF
NA	NA	TRBV3-1/TRBV3-2	TRBJ2-1	TGTGCCAGCAGCCAAGATGGGCAGGGCTACAATGAGCAGTTCTTC	CASSQDGQGYNEQFF
NA	NA	TRBV14	TRBJ1-3	TGTGCCAGCAGCCAAGACAGGGGAAACACCATATATTTT	CASSQDRGNTIYF
TRBD1	NA	TRBV2	TRBJ2-2	TGTGCCAGCACCACGGGACAGCACACCGGGGAGCTGTTTTTT	CASTTGQHTGELFF
NA	NA	TRBV5-6	TRBJ1-2	TGTGCCAGCAGCTTGGATGCCAGGGGATACTATGGCTACACCTTC	CASSLDARGYYGYTF
NA	NA	TRBV2	TRBJ2-2	TGTGCCAGCAGGGCCAGGGGTTACACCGGGGAGCTGTTTTTT	CASRARGYTGELFF
NA	once	TRBV27	TRBJ1-5	TGTGCCAGCAGAAGTAGTGGTGGCAATCAGCCCCAGCATTTT	CASRSSGGNQPQHF
TRBD2	NA	TRBV11-2	TRBJ2-2	TGTGCCAGCAGCTCGGCGGGGGGACGCACCGGGGAGCTGTTTTTT	CASSSAGGRTGELFF
NA	NA	TRBV3-1/TRBV3-2	TRBJ1-1	TGTGCCAGCAGCGTCAGGGGTGACACTGAAGCTTTCTTT	CASSVRGDTEAFF
NA	NA	TRBV6-1	TRBJ1-5	TGTGCCAGCAGTGAAGCGGCCAGGGCAGGGTTTTCCATGGGGAATCAGCCCCAGCATTTT	CASSEAARAGFSMGNQPQHF
NA	NA	TRBV27	TRBJ1-3	TGTGCCAGCAGTTTATTTCAGCCCGACTCTGGAAACACCATATATTTT	CASSLFQPDSGNTIYF
NA	NA	TRBV28	TRBJ1-6	TGTGCCAGCAGAAGCCTAGGGGTGCCAAATTCACCCCTCCACTTT	CASRSLGVPNSPLHF
TRBD1	NA	TRBV4-3	TRBJ2-1	TGCGCCAGCAGCCAAGATCTCGCTTTGACAGGGGGGAGTAACGGTGAGCAGTTCTTC	CASSQDLALTGGSNGEQFF
TRBD1	NA	TRBV2	TRBJ1-6	TGTGCCAGCAGTTCGACAGGGACTACACCCCTCCACTTT	CASSSTGTTPLHF
NA	NA	TRBV7-8	TRBJ2-3	TGTGCCAGCAGCACCCTTGGGGGACACGTCCCCTCGCAGTATTTT	CASSTLGGHVPSQYF
NA	NA	TRBV2	TRBJ2-2	TGTGCCAGCAGTGAGGCCGTGGCCTCTTTAATGAACACCGGGGAGCTGTTTTTT	CASSEAVASLMNTGELFF
NA	NA	TRBV3-1/TRBV3-2	TRBJ2-1	TGTGCCAGCAGCCAAGATTTAGGACTAGCCGGACAGGATCAGTTCTTC	CASSQDLGLAGQDQFF
NA	NA	TRBV7-3	TRBJ1-2	TGTGCCAGCAGCCCGTCGTCGTCTGGTGGCTACACCTTC	CASSPSSSGGYTF
NA	once	TRBV10-3	TRBJ2-2	TGTGCCATCAGTGAGTCAAGCCGGGGGCGGGCCGGGGAGCTGTTTTTT	CAISESSRGRAGELFF
NA	few	TRBV30	TRBJ2-7	TGTGCCTGGAGTGGCGACTACGAGCAGTACTTC	CAWSGDYEQYF
NA	NA	TRBV5-6	TRBJ1-1	TGTGCCAGCAGGTGGGGCAGGGATGAAGCTTTCTTT	CASRWGRDEAFF
TRBD1	NA	TRBV19	TRBJ1-6	TGTGCCAGTAGTACCCCGGACAGGGGGCAATATAATTCACCCCTCCACTTT	CASSTPDRGQYNSPLHF
NA	NA	TRBV10-1	TRBJ1-1	TGCGCCAGCAGACAGTCCATGAACACTGAAGCTTTCTTT	CASRQSMNTEAFF
NA	NA	TRBV5-1	TRBJ1-1	TGCGCCAGCAGCTTGGCTCCCCATTACAGGGAAGTGGAAGCTTTCTTT	CASSLAPHYREVEAFF
NA	NA	TRBV6-5	TRBJ1-6	TGTGCCAGCAGCCCGACAGGTTGGGTTTCACCCCTCCACTTT	CASSPTGWVSPLHF
NA	NA	TRBV19	TRBJ1-5	TGTGCCAGTGTAACGACTTTGGGGACGTCTGGACAGCCCCAGCATTTT	CASVTTLGTSGQPQHF
NA	NA	TRBV5-6	TRBJ1-2	TGTGCCAGCAGCTTCCCGTCGGGTGGCTACACCTTC	CASSFPSGGYTF
TRBD2	NA	TRBV27	TRBJ2-7	TGTGCCAGCGAGGTGGCGGGGGGTCGATACGAGCAGTACTTC	CASEVAGGRYEQYF
NA	NA	TRBV5-6	TRBJ1-3	TGTGCCAGCAGCCGGAGGCCGGAATGGAGTCCCCTCTCTGGAAACACCATATATTTT	CASSRRPEWSPLSGNTIYF
NA	NA	TRBV30	TRBJ2-1	TGTGCCTGGAGTTTCTCGGGTTCTAATCCCTCCTACAATGAGCAGTTCTTC	CAWSFSGSNPSYNEQFF
TRBD2	NA	TRBV28	TRBJ2-1	TGTGCCAGCAGCCGATCAGCGGGGGGGGCTTACAATGAGCAGTTCTTC	CASSRSAGGAYNEQFF
NA	few	TRBV11-2	TRBJ1-1	TGTGCCAGCAGCTTGGGGGGGCCCACTGAAGCTTTCTTT	CASSLGGPTEAFF
TRBD2	NA	TRBV18	TRBJ2-7	TGTGCCAGCTCACCCCGGGGGGGGGTCCCCGAGCAGTACTTC	CASSPRGGVPEQYF
NA	NA	TRBV29-1	TRBJ1-2	TGCAGCGTTTGGCAGGCATCCGGAGGGTATGGCTACACCTTC	CSVWQASGGYGYTF
NA	once	TRBV19	TRBJ2-3	TGTGCCAGTAGGTGGGGGACCACAGATACGCAGTATTTT	CASRWGTTDTQYF
NA	NA	TRBV28	TRBJ1-1	TGTGCCAGCAGTTTAAGATTTGAGAACACTGAAGCTTTCTTT	CASSLRFENTEAFF
TRBD1	NA	TRBV6-4	TRBJ1-6	TGTGCCAGCAGTGACTCCGGGACAGGGCAATCACCCCTCCACTTT	CASSDSGTGQSPLHF
NA	few	TRBV4-2	TRBJ1-3	TGTGCCAGCAGCCCACACAGCGTTTCTGGAAACACCATATATTTT	CASSPHSVSGNTIYF
NA	once	TRBV6-5	TRBJ2-1	TGTGCCAGCATGCGGGACAACCCGTACAATGAGCAGTTCTTC	CASMRDNPYNEQFF
NA	NA	TRBV5-1	TRBJ1-2	TGCGCCAGCAGCTTCATACAGGGCCGCGGCTACACCTTC	CASSFIQGRGYTF
NA	NA	TRBV29-1	TRBJ2-3	TGCAGCGTAGACCTTAATGTAGATCCCACAGATACGCAGTATTTT	CSVDLNVDPTDTQYF
NA	NA	TRBV9	TRBJ1-3	TGTGCCAGCAGCGCAACAGGGCACTCTGGAAACACCATATATTTT	CASSATGHSGNTIYF
TRBD2	NA	TRBV6-2/TRBV6-3	TRBJ2-1	TGTGCCAGCAGCCCGCTTCTACTAGCGGGGGACAATGAGCAGTTCTTC	CASSPLLLAGDNEQFF
NA	once	TRBV7-8	TRBJ2-7	TGTGCCAGCACCCTAACAGGGAGGTACGAGCAGTACTTC	CASTLTGRYEQYF
NA	medium-sized	TRBV4-3	TRBJ2-2	TGCGCCAGCAGCCAAGAGCCCTACACCGGGGAGCTGTTTTTT	CASSQEPYTGELFF
TRBD1	few	TRBV4-1	TRBJ2-7	TGCGCCAGCAGCCAAGAGGGACAGGTCCCCGGGGAGCAGTACTTC	CASSQEGQVPGEQYF
NA	few	TRBV27	TRBJ1-2	TGTGCCAGCTCCCCCTACAGGGAAAGCTATGGCTACACCTTC	CASSPYRESYGYTF
NA	NA	TRBV28	TRBJ1-6	TGTGCCAGCAGTCGGGAGGGTTGGGCACCCCTCCACTTT	CASSREGWAPLHF
NA	NA	TRBV5-1	TRBJ1-2	TGCGCCAGCAGCTTGGCAGTAGGTGACTACACCTTC	CASSLAVGDYTF
NA	NA	TRBV2	TRBJ1-3	TGTGCCAGCAGTCCACAACAGGTGCAATCTGGAAACACCATATATTTT	CASSPQQVQSGNTIYF
TRBD1	few	TRBV19	TRBJ1-4	TGTGCCAGTAGTCCACCGGGACAGGGGGATGAAAAACTGTTTTTT	CASSPPGQGDEKLFF
TRBD2	NA	TRBV3-1/TRBV3-2	TRBJ2-7	TGTGCCAGCAGCCCACCTTTTCCCGGCGGGGGGATCTCCTACGAGCAGTACTTC	CASSPPFPGGGISYEQYF
NA	NA	TRBV5-8	TRBJ1-2	TGTGCCAGCAGCCCTTGGGGGGCTCATGGCTACACCTTC	CASSPWGAHGYTF
NA	NA	TRBV28	TRBJ1-5	TGTGCCAGCAGTTTTGGGTTGGGAGGGGAAAATCAGCCCCAGCATTTT	CASSFGLGGENQPQHF
NA	NA	TRBV7-9	TRBJ1-6	TGTGCCAGCAGCATACGGGGCCCGAGAACCTCCTATAATTCACCCCTCCACTTT	CASSIRGPRTSYNSPLHF
NA	NA	TRBV9	TRBJ1-3	TGTGCCAGCAGCAAGCAGGGTACCTCTGGAAACACCATATATTTT	CASSKQGTSGNTIYF
NA	NA	TRBV4-2	TRBJ2-1	TGTGCCAGCAGCCGAGACCGAGGAATCGTGTTCTTC	CASSRDRGIVFF